This TCR beta chain appears in the sequencing data of a study of T cells in localized non-small cell lung cancer. Sequenced by immunoSEQ multiplex PCR; TCRdb stores in-frame clones only, minus some. The data hold fewer than 100,000 clones, with 75% to 85% observed a single time. This clone was seen more than once but under ten times. This CDR3 has 15 residues. Per germline, CDR1 SGHTA and CDR2 FQGNSA. With 5 bases removed from V and 1 base from J, the gap between germline ends came to 13 bases. Sequenced material: peripheral blood, taken before any cancer treatment. This chain connects TRBV7-2 to TRBJ2-3, with D tentatively TRBD2 (6 bases). This TCR was recovered from a female donor aged 60 or older with stage I lung adenocarcinoma. CDR3 sequence: CASSGTVARTDTQYF. CDR3 bases: TGTGCCAGCAGCGGGACTGTAGCCCGCACAGATACGCAGTATTTT.